This passage covers 5 T cell receptor beta chains from one sample sequenced in a study of blood T cells in healthy people across ages (dated by TCRdb to 2015 to 2017). Library preparation used 5' RACE. The sequencer was an Illumina HiSeq 2500. A second PCR of about 6 to 11 cycles was run with a J-beta primer mix and a sample-barcoded 5' primer. In TCRdb, the public reads were trimmed at Q25 with fastp and aligned with MiXCR, with productive beta chains retained. All rows with the same CDR3 protein become a single entry with the most common DNA and genes. Here the sample has 1.5 million to 2 million distinct CDR3 sequences; around 48% occur a single time. Approximately 2% of the sample goes to the ten largest clones. Material: blood. Receptor source: a woman in her 40s in good health.

There are a few counts of this clonotype. V and J are TRBV24-1 and TRBJ2-3; D is unresolved. Trimming stripped 0 bases from V and 0 bases from J, with 9 bases between. The CDR3 has 16 residues. In germline, CDR1 is KGHDR, CDR2 SFDVKD. The CDR3 sequence is CATSDLDSTSTDTQYF. CDR3 sequence (DNA): TGTGCCACCAGTGATTTGGACTCAACTAGCACAGATACGCAGTATTTT.

In DNA form, the CDR3 reads TGCAGTGCTAGAGTGGAGGGGAGCTCCTACGAGCAGTACTTC. Its protein is CSARVEGSSYEQYF. The rearrangement joins TRBV20-1 to TRBJ2-7; the D gene is possibly TRBD2 (6 bases). Per the germline V gene, CDR1 is DFQATT and CDR2 is SNEGSKA (reference sequence). This CDR3 has 14 residues. V dropped 1 base and J dropped 0 bases, with 10 bases sitting between them.

This rearrangement joins TRBV7-2 to TRBJ2-3, with 10 bases identical to TRBD2. The V segment lost 5 bases and the J segment 2 bases; nucleotides outside the gene matches: 16. The germline CDR1 and CDR2 sequences are SGHTA and FQGNSA. The CDR3 has 19 amino acids. The CDR3 here is CASSRFSGTSEGSTDTQYF. The CDR3 DNA reads TGTGCCAGCAGCCGCTTTTCCGGGACTAGCGAGGGGTCCACAGATACGCAGTATTTT. Using reference TRBV7-2 and TRBJ2-3 for the parts outside the CDR3, the full variable domain is GAGVSQSPSNKVTEKGKDVELRCDPISGHTALYWYRQSLGQGLEFLIYFQGNSAPDKSGLPSDRFSAERTGGSVSTLTIQRTQQEDSAVYLCASSRFSGTSEGSTDTQYFGPGTRLTVL.

CDR3 sequence reads: CSASPNRGITNEKLFF. The CDR3 DNA follows: TGCAGTGCTAGTCCCAACCGGGGCATAACTAATGAAAAACTGTTTTTT. The chain has TRBV20-1 and TRBJ1-4, with D possibly TRBD1 on 5 matching bases. The CDR3 covers 16 residues. V lost 3 bases, J lost 1 base, and 15 bases lay in between. Germline CDR1 reads DFQATT; CDR2 reads SNEGSKA (reference sequence).

J is TRBJ2-5 and V is TRBV7-3, with 7 positions matching TRBD1. Germline loops: CDR1 SGHTA, CDR2 FQGTGA. V lost 5 bases, J lost 11 bases, and 11 bases stayed unmatched. This CDR3 contains 13 residues. The CDR3 coding sequence is TGTGCCAGCAGCCGACAGGGCCACAATGAGCAGTACTTC. Its translation is CASSRQGHNEQYF.